This TCR beta chain was captured by sequencing in a study of CD8 T cells in Susac syndrome. With random hexamers, 0.5 to 1 ug RNA was reverse transcribed. Each CDR3 protein gets one entry after TCRdb re-called the immunoSEQ multiplex PCR reads with MiXCR. Counted here are 150,000 to 200,000 distinct CDR3 sequences, approximately 94% occurring once; the ten biggest clones make up about 0.09%. Germline V gene data show CDR1 as MNHNY and CDR2 as SVGAGI (reference sequence). With 2 bases removed from V and 5 bases from J, the gap between germline ends came to 9 bases. The CDR3 length is 13 residues. The chain links TRBV6-6 to TRBJ1-1, with D possibly TRBD1 on 6 matching bases. Sequencing was performed on CD4+ T cells from PBMCs. The clonotype comes from a human donor with multiple sclerosis. This CDR3 reads CASSYNTGTEAFF. Written as DNA, the CDR3 is TGTGCCAGCAGTTACAATACAGGGACTGAAGCTTTCTTT.